Only a few counts were recorded for the clone carrying this T cell receptor (beta chain). The antigen is undetermined. The germline V gene has CDR1 SGDLS and CDR2 YYNGEE. Trimming removed 4 bases at V and 5 bases at J, with 13 bases between. The CDR3 totals 14 residues. Repertoires were generated with immunoSEQ multiplex PCR, while TCRdb's copy carries only in-frame clones and drops some. The data hold 400,000 to 500,000 clones, with about three quarters observed a single time. This record belongs to a study of shared clonotypes between healthy human individuals. Study-level points and caveats: Only blood was sampled, and tissue TCR repertoires likely differ from blood ones.

The sequence derives from a woman between 40 and 55 years old in good health. Some clones in this sample may be carry-over from other donors' samples. V is TRBV9 and J is TRBJ1-3; no reliable D call. The sample was PBMCs. This CDR3 is CASSPSIQRNTIYF. DNA of the CDR3: TGTGCCAGCAGCCCAAGTATTCAACGAAACACCATATATTTT.